The clone carrying this T cell receptor (beta chain) was detected ten times or more. Its cognate antigen is unknown. With the read ending 3 residues before the CDR3 end, the germline J gene is used to fill in that end. The trim removed 2 bases at V and 0 bases at J, leaving 2 bases unmatched. CDR1 is KGHDR, CDR2 SFDVKD, per germline. The CDR3 covers 16 residues. This sample was included in a study of T cell clonality in common variable immunodeficiency. Study-wide points: Links between repertoire features and CVID complications were heterogeneity-limited. Authors noted CVID clonality's cause needs subpopulation repertoire sequencing.

The repertoire was sequenced with immunoSEQ multiplex PCR; TCRdb's copy has only in-frame clones and lacks some. This table holds over 35,000 clones with no singletons; the top ten claim about 0.7%. Each donor provided about 4.5 to 9 ml of heparinized whole blood. The sequencing input was peripheral blood mononuclear cells. This chain connects TRBV24-1 to TRBJ2-1; TRBD2 matches 8 bases. This sequence was found in a person aged 18-69 years in good health. The part of the CDR3 DNA that was read is TGTGCCACCAGTGATTATGCGGGGGGCTCCTACAATGAG. It encodes CATSDYAGGSYNE. In full, the CDR3 is CATSDYAGGSYNEQFF.